This TCR beta chain was captured in a study of T cells in Graves' hyperthyroidism and ophthalmopathy. This CDR3 contains 13 residues. The trim removed 7 bases at V and 5 bases at J, leaving 7 bases unmatched. Patients having uncontrolled infection, another autoimmune disease, pregnancy or lactation were not included. Isolation of PBMCs was performed on 8.5 to 10 ml fresh peripheral blood. Template material for amplifying TCR beta CDR3 regions consisted of RNA transcripts. The HTBI primer set was used in a first-round RT-PCR of the TCR CDR3. One entry per CDR3 protein, called by TCRdb with MiXCR from the multiplex PCR reads. Of about 200,000 distinct CDR3 sequences detected, about 17% appear once; the ten largest clones hold about 56%. This clonotype appeared many times.

The sample comprised blood. The chain couples TRBV12-3 or TRBV12-4 to TRBJ1-1; 7 nucleotides agree with TRBD1. This receptor was identified in a woman in her fifties or sixties with Graves' hyperthyroidism. CDR3 sequence: CASTMTGRTEAFF. The CDR3 DNA follows: TGTGCCAGCACTATGACAGGGAGGACTGAAGCTTTCTTT.